This TCR beta chain was sequenced during a study of T-cell memory formation after mild COVID-19. Germline trimming cut 4 bases from V and 1 base from J; bases unmatched to any gene: 4. There are 15 residues in the CDR3. Germline CDR1 reads LGHDT; CDR2 reads YNNKEL (reference sequence). General study results and limits: Researchers report contracting CD4+ clones mostly in CM and EM, with CD8+ clones in EMRA.

TCRdb passed the 5' RACE reads through MiXCR, listing each CDR3 protein once. The sample has hundreds of thousands of distinct CDR3 sequences, less than 25% seen once; the top ten hold roughly 8.3%. There are a few counts of this clonotype. Its antigen is still unknown. The TCR comes from an adult woman who had mild COVID-19 (a few samples of this study predate the infection). Cell type and time point are not known. This chain connects TRBV3-1 to TRBJ2-1, with 7 bases that match TRBD1. The specimen sequenced was PBMCs or a T cell subset sorted from them (not recorded which). CDR3 amino acids: CASSRQGLSYNEQFF. Written as DNA, the CDR3 is TGTGCCAGCAGCCGACAGGGCCTTTCCTACAATGAGCAGTTCTTC.